This is a list of T cell receptor beta chains from one sample in a study of blood T cells in healthy people across ages. TCRdb redid the calling of the 5' RACE reads with MiXCR, one entry per CDR3 protein. The sample lists hundreds of thousands of distinct CDR3 sequences; around 49% were seen once. The sample taken for sequencing was blood. These receptors all come from a woman aged 55-70 years in good health. Both conserved end residues are part of each CDR3. Fields, in order: clone size, D gene, J gene, V gene, CDR3 protein, CDR3 DNA. The D gene is left open where the match is weak. Expanded clones are given a class, and other clones once, few, many or no size at all.

>.|.|TRBJ2-1|TRBV30
CAFNEQFF
TGTGCCTTTAATGAGCAGTTCTTC
>.|.|TRBJ2-7|TRBV2
CASMGPPNYEQYF
TGTGCCAGCATGGGACCTCCAAACTACGAGCAGTACTTC
>.|.|TRBJ2-7|TRBV6-1
CASSGVFSRYEQYF
TGTGCCAGCAGTGGCGTTTTCAGCCGCTACGAGCAGTACTTC
>few|.|TRBJ2-7|TRBV7-3
CASSLRPSYNDEQYF
TGTGCCAGCAGCTTAAGGCCATCCTATAACGACGAGCAGTACTTC
>once|TRBD1|TRBJ2-2|TRBV4-2
CASSQDRGTGELFF
TGTGCCAGCAGCCAAGACAGGGGGACCGGGGAGCTGTTTTTT
>.|.|TRBJ2-5|TRBV7-3
CASSLGAGHSYNEQYF
TGTGCCAGCAGCTTAGGGGCAGGGCATAGCTACAATGAGCAGTACTTC
>few|TRBD2|TRBJ2-5|TRBV2
CASSDGLAGARETQYF
TGTGCCAGCAGCGATGGACTAGCGGGGGCAAGAGAGACCCAGTACTTC
>.|.|TRBJ2-1|TRBV20-1
CSASSVGGDGAVPYNEQFF
TGCAGTGCTAGTAGTGTCGGCGGCGACGGCGCCGTCCCCTACAATGAGCAGTTCTTC
>few|TRBD2|TRBJ2-5|TRBV20-1
CSARAHAGGSTETQYF
TGCAGTGCTAGAGCACATGCGGGAGGCTCAACGGAGACCCAGTACTTC
>.|TRBD1|TRBJ1-1|TRBV18
CASSPSGQGNTEAFF
TGTGCCAGCTCACCCTCGGGACAGGGGAACACTGAAGCTTTCTTT
>.|TRBD1|TRBJ1-1|TRBV2
CASTQQGANTEAFF
TGTGCCAGCACCCAACAGGGGGCGAACACTGAAGCTTTCTTT
>.|TRBD2|TRBJ2-1|TRBV29-1
CSVSSGRAGEQFF
TGCAGCGTGAGTAGCGGGAGGGCCGGTGAGCAGTTCTTC
>few|TRBD2|TRBJ2-7|TRBV7-9
CASRATSGSSHEQYF
TGTGCCAGCAGGGCGACTAGCGGGAGTTCCCACGAGCAGTACTTC
>.|.|TRBJ2-3|TRBV12-3/TRBV12-4
CASSRQYLNTQYF
TGTGCCAGCAGCCGTCAATACCTTAATACGCAGTATTTT
>.|.|TRBJ1-5|TRBV20-1
CSAATEYSNQPQHF
TGCAGTGCCGCTACAGAATATAGCAATCAGCCCCAGCATTTT
>.|TRBD1|TRBJ1-5|TRBV28
CASSGRDRGFGQPQHF
TGTGCCAGCAGTGGGAGGGACAGGGGTTTTGGTCAGCCCCAGCATTTT
>.|.|TRBJ2-3|TRBV11-2
CASSFSGAFTDTQYF
TGTGCCAGCAGCTTTTCTGGGGCGTTCACAGATACGCAGTATTTT
>.|.|TRBJ2-7|TRBV10-3
CAISPTGPPYEQYF
TGTGCCATCAGTCCGACAGGTCCCCCCTACGAGCAGTACTTC
>few|TRBD1|TRBJ1-4|TRBV28
CASSLGGGGQGARKLFF
TGTGCCAGCAGTCTTGGGGGTGGGGGACAGGGGGCAAGAAAACTGTTTTTT
>.|TRBD1|TRBJ2-5|TRBV9
CASSVTPGGETQYF
TGTGCCAGCAGCGTCACCCCAGGGGGAGAGACCCAGTACTTC
>.|.|TRBJ2-1|TRBV4-3
CASSLSHGSKQFF
TGCGCCAGCAGCCTATCCCACGGGTCTAAGCAGTTCTTC
>.|TRBD1|TRBJ2-1|TRBV7-2
CASSWDRGRREQFF
TGTGCCAGCAGCTGGGACAGGGGGCGCCGTGAGCAGTTCTTC
>.|TRBD2|TRBJ2-1|TRBV20-1
CSALTSGHNEQFF
TGCAGTGCCCTGACTAGCGGCCACAATGAGCAGTTCTTC
>.|.|TRBJ2-5|TRBV20-1
CSATKGGGKETQYF
TGCAGTGCTACTAAGGGGGGGGGGAAAGAGACCCAGTACTTC
>few|TRBD2|TRBJ2-7|TRBV11-1
CASSGSGRSAYEQYF
TGTGCCAGCAGCGGAAGCGGGAGGAGTGCCTACGAGCAGTACTTC
>.|TRBD1|TRBJ1-4|TRBV20-1
CSAGGGQGANEKLFF
TGCAGTGCTGGAGGGGGACAGGGAGCTAATGAAAAACTGTTTTTT
>.|.|TRBJ2-6|TRBV20-1
CSAARGSSGANVLTF
TGCAGTGCTGCCAGGGGAAGCTCTGGGGCCAACGTCCTGACTTTC
>few|.|TRBJ2-7|TRBV4-3
CASSQDLIGSTYEQYF
TGCGCCAGCAGCCAAGATTTGATCGGGAGCACCTACGAGCAGTACTTC
>.|.|TRBJ2-3|TRBV20-1
CSARDRQDTQYF
TGCAGTGCTAGAGATAGACAGGATACGCAGTATTTT
>.|TRBD2|TRBJ2-1|TRBV14
CASSPPSWREVYNEQFF
TGTGCCAGCAGCCCTCCCAGTTGGCGGGAGGTTTACAATGAGCAGTTCTTC
>.|.|TRBJ2-5|TRBV9
CASSVGSFQETQYF
TGTGCCAGCAGCGTAGGCAGTTTCCAAGAGACCCAGTACTTC
>.|TRBD2|TRBJ2-1|TRBV4-3
CASSQESGRAYNEQFF
TGCGCCAGCAGCCAAGAGAGCGGGAGGGCCTACAATGAGCAGTTCTTC
>many|.|TRBJ2-3|TRBV29-1
CSVDVAQPTDTQYF
TGCAGCGTTGACGTAGCGCAGCCCACAGATACGCAGTATTTT
>once|TRBD2|TRBJ2-1|TRBV7-3
CASSLTGLAGDTHNEQFF
TGTGCCAGCAGCTTAACGGGACTAGCGGGAGACACCCACAATGAGCAGTTCTTC
>few|.|TRBJ2-5|TRBV20-1
CSASSPGVRETQYF
TGCAGTGCTAGTTCTCCAGGGGTTAGGGAGACCCAGTACTTC
>few|.|TRBJ2-3|TRBV20-1
CSAHRGARTDTQYF
TGCAGTGCCCACCGGGGCGCCCGGACGGATACGCAGTATTTT
>.|.|TRBJ2-3|TRBV28
CASSLGDARAPSTDTQYF
TGTGCCAGCAGTTTAGGGGACGCGCGGGCCCCCAGCACAGATACGCAGTATTTT
>.|.|TRBJ2-1|TRBV15
CATSRDGGNSYNEQFF
TGTGCCACCAGCAGAGACGGCGGGAACTCCTACAATGAGCAGTTCTTC
>few|.|TRBJ2-7|TRBV20-1
CSARGSGGRDEQYF
TGCAGTGCTAGAGGATCGGGGGGCAGGGACGAGCAGTACTTC
>.|.|TRBJ2-1|TRBV6-2/TRBV6-3
CASRSARGSYNEQFF
TGTGCCAGCAGGTCGGCACGAGGGTCTTACAATGAGCAGTTCTTC